The next 16 T cell receptor beta chains were all read from a single sample in a study of identical twins. TCRdb itself ran the 5' RACE reads through MiXCR, one entry per CDR3 protein. Of 1.5 million to 2 million distinct CDR3 sequences detected, around 29% appear once; the ten largest clones hold about 0.27%. The sequenced sample was cord blood. These receptors all come from a newborn girl in good health.

The chain has TRBV20-1 and TRBJ2-3; TRBD2 matches at 8 bases. Germline V gene sequence: CDR1 DFQATT, CDR2 SNEGSKA (reference sequence). This CDR3 has 15 amino acids. V lost 0 bases, J lost 8 bases, and 10 bases stayed unmatched. In nucleotides, the CDR3 is TGCAGTGCTAGAGAGTCCGGGGGGGCCTTGGGTACGCAGTATTTT. This translates into CSARESGGALGTQYF.

This rearrangement joins TRBV13 to TRBJ2-2; the match to TRBD2 covers 13 bases. CDR1 PRHDT and CDR2 FYEKMQ come from the germline V gene (reference sequence). This CDR3 spans 17 amino acids. With 4 bases clipped from V and 5 bases from J, the junction kept 7 bases outside the gene matches. In DNA, the CDR3 is TGTGCCAGCAGCTCCCCCACTAGCGGGAGGGGAACCGGGGAGCTGTTTTTT. It translates to CASSSPTSGRGTGELFF.

This clonotype was detected only a few times. The genes are TRBV4-2 and TRBJ2-7; 10 positions agree with TRBD2. V shed 4 bases and J 2 bases; nucleotides not matched to a gene: 5. Germline CDR1 is LGHNA and CDR2 is YNFKEQ. The CDR3 is 15 amino acids. The CDR3, as DNA: TGTGCCAGCAGCCCCGGGACTAGCGAGGCCTACGAGCAGTACTTC. Its translation: CASSPGTSEAYEQYF.

This clonotype was counted between two and nine times. The chain carries TRBV13 and TRBJ2-3, with D unresolved. The length of the CDR3 is 13 residues. The germline V and J ends were trimmed by 5 bases and 4 bases, with 10 bases remaining between them. Germline loops: CDR1 PRHDT, CDR2 FYEKMQ (reference sequence). CDR3 coding DNA: TGTGCCAGCAGCGCAGGCAGGTCAGATACGCAGTATTTT. As protein: CASSAGRSDTQYF. Drawing the rest from reference TRBV13 and TRBJ2-3, the complete variable domain is AAGVIQSPRHLIKEKRETATLKCYPIPRHDTVYWYQQGPGQDPQFLISFYEKMQSDKGSIPDRFSAQQFSDYHSELNMSSLELGDSALYFCASSAGRSDTQYFGPGTRLTVL.

This clonotype was seen ten or more times. V gene TRBV12-3 or TRBV12-4 combines with J gene TRBJ1-1; no clear D gene. The V gene lost 3 bases and the J gene lost 1 base, with 9 bases spanning the gap. CDR3 length: 14 residues. CDR3 sequence (DNA): TGTGCCAGCAGTTTGCGCCGGGGGAACACTGAAGCTTTCTTT. It is translated as CASSLRRGNTEAFF.

The rearrangement uses TRBV5-5 and TRBJ2-1; D may be TRBD2 (6 bases). V lost 5 bases and J lost 2, with 14 bases in between. Germline CDR1 SGHKS, CDR2 YYEKEE (reference sequence). CDR3 size: 15 residues. The CDR3 nucleotides are TGTGCCAGCAGATCGGGACTCTCCCCCTACAATGAGCAGTTCTTC. Amino acids: CASRSGLSPYNEQFF.

The chain carries TRBV20-1 and TRBJ2-3; 9 bases align to TRBD2. Germline-derived CDR1 and CDR2 are DFQATT and SNEGSKA (reference sequence). This CDR3 is 13 amino acids long. J gave up 4 bases and V 6 bases, and 5 bases lay outside the gene matches. The CDR3 is CSAAGGPADTQYF. In DNA form, the CDR3 reads TGCAGTGCCGCGGGGGGGCCCGCAGATACGCAGTATTTT.

The V call is TRBV24-1, the J call TRBJ1-2; D is ambiguous. V was shortened by 2 bases and J by 4 bases, with 4 bases between the two germline ends. Per germline, CDR1 KGHDR and CDR2 SFDVKD. This CDR3 spans 12 amino acids. The CDR3 loop reads CATSDSSYGYTF. The CDR3 region has the DNA TGTGCCACCAGTGATTCTTCCTATGGCTACACCTTC.

This clonotype has more than one count but fewer than ten. The rearrangement links TRBV12-3 or TRBV12-4 to TRBJ2-4, with TRBD1 matching 9 bases. The length of the CDR3 is 18 residues. V was pared by 6 bases and J by 0 bases, with 12 bases of the junction left unmatched. The CDR3 sequence: CASSQSVYRGLAKNIQYF. The CDR3 DNA sequence: TGTGCCAGCAGCCAATCAGTTTACAGGGGGCTAGCCAAAAACATTCAGTACTTC.

The table lists this clonotype with a few counts. J is TRBJ1-4 and V is TRBV25-1, with 8 bases aligning to TRBD1. Trimming removed 5 bases from V and 7 bases from J; junction bases left unmatched: 9. This CDR3 is 15 amino acids long. Germline V CDR1 and CDR2: MGHDK, SYGVNS. CDR3 coding DNA: TGTGCCAGCAGTCCCCGACAGGGGCGAGGTGAAAAACTGTTTTTT. Amino acid sequence: CASSPRQGRGEKLFF.

The V and J genes are TRBV24-1 and TRBJ1-2; D not resolved. The germline gives CDR1 KGHDR, CDR2 SFDVKD. The CDR3 is made up of 16 amino acids. Trimming removed 3 bases at V and 3 bases at J, with 16 bases between. CDR3 protein: CATSDILGRFYYGYTF. CDR3 DNA: TGTGCCACCAGTGATATCCTGGGCAGGTTCTACTATGGCTACACCTTC.

V usage is TRBV18 and J usage is TRBJ2-3, with TRBD2 matching over 10 bases. The CDR3 runs to 17 residues. The J segment lost 1 base and the V segment lost 4 bases, leaving 8 bases of the junction unmatched. Per germline, CDR1 KGHSH and CDR2 LQKENI. CDR3 bases: TGTGCCAGCTCACGGCTAGCGGGGGATGTCGGCACAGATACGCAGTATTTT. This codes for CASSRLAGDVGTDTQYF. The full variable domain, rest sourced from reference TRBV18 and TRBJ2-3, is NAGVMQNPRHLVRRRGQEARLRCSPMKGHSHVYWYRQLPEEGLKFMVYLQKENIIDESGMPKERFSAEFPKEGPSILRIQQVVRGDSAAYFCASSRLAGDVGTDTQYFGPGTRLTVL.

This chain uses TRBV4-2 with TRBJ2-1, with 12 bases matching TRBD2. The CDR3 has 17 amino acids. Losses at the gene ends were 1 base for V and 8 bases for J; bases not matched to a gene: 9. Germline values: CDR1 LGHNA, CDR2 YNFKEQ. The CDR3 sequence is CASSQVPGLAGWDEQFF. The CDR3 DNA reads TGTGCCAGCAGCCAAGTCCCAGGACTAGCGGGGTGGGATGAGCAGTTCTTC.

This clonotype was seen a few times. V is TRBV10-3 and J is TRBJ2-3; D perhaps matches TRBD2 (6 bases). The V and J ends lost 11 bases and 3 bases respectively, with 18 bases between them. The CDR3 extends over 14 amino acids. Looked up from germline, CDR1 is ENHRY and CDR2 is SYGVKD. CDR3 residues: CAASWGEWTDTQYF. The CDR3 DNA sequence: TGTGCCGCCAGTTGGGGGGAATGGACAGATACGCAGTATTTT.

There are many counts of this clonotype. The gene calls are TRBV15 and TRBJ2-3; D not certain. Trimming left V 0 bases short and J 6 bases short, with 4 bases between. The CDR3 contains 12 residues. Germline V lookup: CDR1 LNHNV, CDR2 YYDKDF (reference sequence). The CDR3 spells CATSRDQDTQYF. CDR3 in DNA: TGTGCCACCAGCAGAGATCAGGATACGCAGTATTTT.

This rearrangement joins TRBV20-1 to TRBJ1-6, with TRBD1 matching 7 bases. V lost 1 base and J lost 5; bases outside the gene matches: 2. The CDR3 extends over 14 amino acids. Germline values: CDR1 DFQATT, CDR2 SNEGSKA (reference sequence). The CDR3 protein is CSARAGGDNSPLHF. In DNA form, the CDR3 reads TGCAGTGCTAGAGCAGGGGGGGATAATTCACCCCTCCACTTT.